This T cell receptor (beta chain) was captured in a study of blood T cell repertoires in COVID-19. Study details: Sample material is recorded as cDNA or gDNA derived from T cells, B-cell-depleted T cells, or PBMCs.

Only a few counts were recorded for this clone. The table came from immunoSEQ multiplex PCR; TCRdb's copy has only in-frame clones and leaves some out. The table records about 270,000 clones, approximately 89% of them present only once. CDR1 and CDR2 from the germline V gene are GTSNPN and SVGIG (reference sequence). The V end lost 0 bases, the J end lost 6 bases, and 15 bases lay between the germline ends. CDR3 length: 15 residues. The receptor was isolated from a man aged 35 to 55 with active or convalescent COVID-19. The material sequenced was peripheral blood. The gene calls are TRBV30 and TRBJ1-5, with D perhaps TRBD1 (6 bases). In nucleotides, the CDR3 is TGTGCCTGGAGTGTAGGGGGTGCAGGGCGTCAGCCCCAGCATTTT. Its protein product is CAWSVGGAGRQPQHF.